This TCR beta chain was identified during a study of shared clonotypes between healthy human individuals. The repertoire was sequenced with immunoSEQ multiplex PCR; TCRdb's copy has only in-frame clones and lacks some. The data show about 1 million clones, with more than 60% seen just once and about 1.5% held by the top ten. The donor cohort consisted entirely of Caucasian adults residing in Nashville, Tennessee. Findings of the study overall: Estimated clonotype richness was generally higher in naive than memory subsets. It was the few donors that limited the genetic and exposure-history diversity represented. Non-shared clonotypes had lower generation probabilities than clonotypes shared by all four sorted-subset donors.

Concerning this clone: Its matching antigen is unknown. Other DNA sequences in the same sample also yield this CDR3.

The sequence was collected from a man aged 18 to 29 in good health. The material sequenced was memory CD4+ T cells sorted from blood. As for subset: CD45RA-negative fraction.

Here the CDR3 DNA reads TGTGCCAGCTCCTACACTAGCAATCAGCCCCAGCATTTT. It codes for CASSYTSNQPQHF. This rearrangement joins TRBV6-5 to TRBJ1-5; no definite D call. Trimming left V 8 bases short and J 0 bases short, with 8 bases between. Germline V gene lookup returns CDR1 MNHEY and CDR2 SVGAGI. There are 13 residues in the CDR3.